The 9 T cell receptor beta chains below were found in one sample sequenced in a study of control samples from healthy donors and cancer patients (dated by TCRdb to the early 2020s). The method behind the library was the immunoSEQ multiplex PCR assay. The clones in this table, taken by TCRdb from immuneACCESS, are in-frame only. Not every clone is retained; where verified, under half of the shortfall comes from an unresolved V gene, and the cause of the rest is unknown. Here the sample has roughly 130,000 clones; around nine tenths occur a single time. The ten largest clones take up roughly 3.2% of the sample. What was sequenced was blood. The receptors come from a man aged 50-60 years in good health.

This sequence joins TRBV24-1 and TRBJ2-2; no definite D call. V was clipped by 0 bases and J by 2 bases, with 9 bases between them. The CDR3 loop spans 16 amino acids. Germline assignment: CDR1 KGHDR and CDR2 SFDVKD. The CDR3 coding sequence is TGTGCCACCAGTGATTTGGGGCAGATTAACACCGGGGAGCTGTTTTTT. This codes for CATSDLGQINTGELFF.

This chain uses TRBV28 with TRBJ2-3, with a tentative D call TRBD2 (6 bases). The CDR3 spans 15 residues. Germline CDR1 reads MDHEN; CDR2 reads SYDVKM. The V and J ends lost 5 bases and 1 base respectively, with 13 bases between them. The CDR3 nucleotides read TGTGCCAGCAGTCCTCTAACGGGGGGCACAGATACGCAGTATTTT. Its translation: CASSPLTGGTDTQYF.

V and J are TRBV7-9 and TRBJ2-7; TRBD1 matches 9 bases. This CDR3 is built from 15 residues. Germline CDR1 SEHNR, CDR2 FQNEAQ (reference sequence). V lost 8 bases to trimming and J lost 0 bases; unmatched junction nucleotides: 8. The chain's CDR3 is CASAGPGQGSYEQYF. The CDR3 DNA reads as TGTGCCAGCGCCGGTCCGGGACAGGGCTCCTACGAGCAGTACTTC. Using reference TRBV7-9 and TRBJ2-7 for the parts outside the CDR3, the full variable domain is DTGVSQNPRHKITKRGQNVTFRCDPISEHNRLYWYRQTLGQGPEFLTYFQNEAQLEKSRLLSDRFSAERPKGSFSTLEIQRTEQGDSAMYLCASAGPGQGSYEQYFGPGTRLTVT.

This chain joins TRBV5-1 and TRBJ2-1; 9 nucleotides match TRBD2. Germline V gene lookup returns CDR1 SGHRS and CDR2 YFSETQ. The CDR3 sequence is 20 residues long. V shed 4 bases and J 0 bases; nucleotides not matched to a gene: 17. The CDR3 DNA is TGCGCCAGCAGCCAGACTAGCGGTTTCTTAGAACCTGGCTCCTACAATGAGCAGTTCTTC. It specifies CASSQTSGFLEPGSYNEQFF. The whole variable domain, filled in from reference TRBV5-1 and TRBJ2-1, reads KAGVTQTPRYLIKTRGQQVTLSCSPISGHRSVSWYQQTPGQGLQFLFEYFSETQRNKGNFPGRFSGRQFSNSRSEMNVSTLELGDSALYLCASSQTSGFLEPGSYNEQFFGPGTRLTVL.

V usage is TRBV15 and J usage is TRBJ2-7; D call uncertain. CDR3 size: 15 residues. V was trimmed by 1 base and J by 1 base, leaving 11 bases between them. Germline V gene data show CDR1 as LNHNV and CDR2 as YYDKDF (reference sequence). CDR3 in amino acids: CATSRGGSRSYEQYF. DNA of the CDR3: TGTGCCACCAGCAGAGGTGGCTCAAGATCCTACGAGCAGTACTTC.

J is TRBJ1-1 and V is TRBV5-1; possibly TRBD1 for D (6 bases). Germline lookup yields CDR1 SGHRS and CDR2 YFSETQ. The CDR3 has 15 residues. V gave up 1 base and J gave up 4 bases, with 14 bases separating them. CDR3 protein: CASSLRLGATTEAFF. In nucleotides, the CDR3 is TGCGCCAGCAGCTTGCGGCTGGGGGCGACCACTGAAGCTTTCTTT.

This clone was picked up a small number of times. The chain combines TRBV5-1 with TRBJ2-3, with D unclear. The germline V and J ends were trimmed by 5 bases and 2 bases, with 12 bases remaining between them. Per the germline V gene, CDR1 is SGHRS and CDR2 is YFSETQ. The CDR3 has 14 amino acids. CDR3 coding DNA: TGCGCCAGCAGATGGTCCGTCTTCACAGATACGCAGTATTTT. This sequence encodes CASRWSVFTDTQYF. Based on the CDR3 plus reference TRBV5-1 and TRBJ2-3, the full variable domain is KAGVTQTPRYLIKTRGQQVTLSCSPISGHRSVSWYQQTPGQGLQFLFEYFSETQRNKGNFPGRFSGRQFSNSRSEMNVSTLELGDSALYLCASRWSVFTDTQYFGPGTRLTVL.

This clone was seen just once. This chain links TRBV7-3 with TRBJ2-3, with TRBD1 matching over 7 bases. Germline CDR1 reads SGHTA; CDR2 reads FQGTGA. There are 14 residues in the CDR3. V shed 4 bases, J shed 1 base, and the junction held 2 bases outside the gene matches. DNA for the CDR3: TGTGCCAGCAGCTCTGGACAGGGCACAGATACGCAGTATTTT. This sequence encodes CASSSGQGTDTQYF.

There are a few counts of this clone. The rearrangement links TRBV6-2 or TRBV6-3 to TRBJ2-3; D ambiguous. The germline V gene encodes CDR1 MNHEY and CDR2 SVGEGT. CDR3 length equals 14 residues. V was cut by 3 bases and J by 4 bases, with 11 bases left in between. CDR3 bases: TGTGCCAGCAGTTATCTATTTGACGCAGATACGCAGTATTTT. Amino acids: CASSYLFDADTQYF.